The present T cell receptor beta chain was sequenced within a study of T cells in Graves' hyperthyroidism and ophthalmopathy. Across the whole study: Pretreatment peripheral blood was obtained at initial diagnosis. General study results and limits: By a 13 V-J model, ophthalmopathy was set apart from stable hyperthyroidism. Blood samples included most of the expanded thyroid clonotypes exceeding 0.001.

Exclusion of patients followed from uncontrolled infection, other autoimmune disease, pregnancy or lactation. There are a few counts of this clonotype. Its target is unknown. The investigators amplified TCR beta CDR3 regions from RNA transcripts. The primer set for the first-round RT-PCR of the TCR CDR3 was HTBI. TCRdb recomputed calls from the multiplex PCR reads with MiXCR, one row per CDR3 protein. Among 300,000 to 400,000 distinct CDR3 sequences listed, about 20% were seen once. This receptor was identified in a woman between 45 and 65 years old with Graves' hyperthyroidism. Material for sequencing was blood.

CDR3 nucleotides: TGCGCCAGCAGCTTGGATTTCGTGAGTGAGCAGTTCTTC. Its translation is CASSLDFVSEQFF. The chain is built from TRBV5-1 and TRBJ2-1; no reliable D call. Trimming took 0 bases from V and 9 from J, leaving 10 bases between them. The CDR3 spans 13 residues. Germline V lookup: CDR1 SGHRS, CDR2 YFSETQ. Full variable domain (remainder filled in from reference TRBV5-1 and TRBJ2-1): KAGVTQTPRYLIKTRGQQVTLSCSPISGHRSVSWYQQTPGQGLQFLFEYFSETQRNKGNFPGRFSGRQFSNSRSEMNVSTLELGDSALYLCASSLDFVSEQFFGPGTRLTVL.